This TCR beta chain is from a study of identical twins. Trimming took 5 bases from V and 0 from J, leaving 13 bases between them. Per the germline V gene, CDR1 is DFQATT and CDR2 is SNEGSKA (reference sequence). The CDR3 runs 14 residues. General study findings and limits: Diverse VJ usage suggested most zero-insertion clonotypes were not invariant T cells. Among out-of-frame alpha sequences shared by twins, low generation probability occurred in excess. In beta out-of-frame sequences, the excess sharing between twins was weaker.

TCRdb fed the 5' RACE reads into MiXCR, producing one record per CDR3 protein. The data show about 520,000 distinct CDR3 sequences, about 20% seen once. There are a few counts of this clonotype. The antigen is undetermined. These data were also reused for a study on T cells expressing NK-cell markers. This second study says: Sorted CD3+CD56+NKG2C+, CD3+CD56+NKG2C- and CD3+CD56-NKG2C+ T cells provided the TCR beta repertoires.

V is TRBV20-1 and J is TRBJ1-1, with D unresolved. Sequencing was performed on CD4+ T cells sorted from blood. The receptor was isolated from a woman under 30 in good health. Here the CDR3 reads CSAGRGGMNTEAFF. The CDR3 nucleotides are TGCAGTGCTGGCCGGGGAGGCATGAACACTGAAGCTTTCTTT.